This T cell receptor (beta chain) derives from a study of quantifying T cell responses using KT2 cells (dated by TCRdb to between 2016 and 2019). In terms of the full investigation: RNA was DNase-treated and reverse transcribed with TCR alpha and beta constant-region primers, mostly using SuperScript III. The efficiency of the T4 ligation step under optimum conditions was estimated to be above 8.5%. To avoid over-amplification, PCR2 was carried out as a SYBR Green qPCR and halted once a predetermined fluorescence threshold was reached.

Library prep was done by UMI-ligation and nested PCR. A single-stranded oligonucleotide carrying the Illumina SP2 sequence and a UMI was ligated to the cDNA 3' end using T4 RNA ligase 1. PCR1 was run for about 4 cycles (98 degrees C for 15 s, 69 degrees C for 30 s, 72 degrees C for 40 s), and an equimolar mix of RC1.1 and RC1.2, covering TRBC1 and TRBC2, was used as the beta primer. Starting at PCR2, TCR alpha and beta chains were handled separately, and sample indices and Illumina adaptors were added. The UMI, placed after an 8-base spacer, consisted of 12 random nucleotides arranged as two hexamers with a spacer between them. Libraries were sequenced on an Illumina MiSeq using v2 2x251 paired-end chemistry, with about eleven samples typically included per run. PhiX DNA at about 5-7.5% was added to each sequencing library to increase diversity. The published analysis was carried out like this. bcl2fastq converted raw reads to FASTQ, and Demultiplexor demultiplexed the reads by dual indices. Decombinator assigned V and J genes by tag matching, allowing a single base-pair mismatch. UMIs were used by Collapsinator to correct both sequencing errors and frequency errors caused by PCR heterogeneity. CDR3Translator turned Decombinator identifiers into nucleotide sequence, translated that sequence into amino acids, and pulled out the CDR3 based on C- and N-terminal motifs. Each distinct KT2 TCR was counted as a cluster of KT2 sequences sharing one unique molecular identifier. The public reads were quality trimmed at Q25 with fastp and then assembled into clones with MiXCR by TCRdb, keeping productive beta chains. Merged by CDR3 protein, the rows form single entries marked with the most common genes and DNA. None of the V and J calls come from the authors' own analysis; TCRdb made them. This sample comprises tens of thousands of distinct CDR3 sequences, 9.5% to 13% of them detected only once. The leading ten clones occupy more than 9% of the sample.

Broad study findings and their caveats: KT2 sequences were still detected at the lowest spike-in tested, roughly one KT2 cell per 100,000 PBMC. Saturation in the detection of KT2 sequences was observed at very high KT2 spike-in numbers. A linear scaling of KT2 alpha and beta sequence counts with input KT2 cell number was observed over several orders of magnitude. No side-by-side comparison between this pipeline and other TCR sequencing techniques was included in the study.

In this sample, this clonotype turned up a few times. No cognate antigen has been identified for it. No much larger clone is present one base from it, and per-base qualities are unavailable. Between the V and J ends, shortened by 4 bases and 5 bases respectively, the junction contains 6 bases. The cysteine opens and the phenylalanine closes a CDR3 of 12 amino acids. The sequence is cut down to CDR3 DNA, 36 bases in frame from base 1. Taken from the germline V gene, the CDR1 and CDR2 loops are SGHVS and FNYEAQ. Known numbers of KT2, a T cell clone whose TCR had been sequenced previously, were spiked into unfractionated PBMC to test the sensitivity and accuracy of the pipeline. A range of KT2-to-PBMC ratios was set up by mixing KT2 cells into a fixed number of PBMC.

Material for sequencing was PBMCs spiked with cells of the T cell clone KT2. The TCR comes from a human donor. Rearrangement joined TRBV7-6 to TRBJ2-1, with the D gene uncertain. The nucleotides are TGTGCCAGCAGCTACGGAAACAATGAGCAGTTCTTC. The translation is CASSYGNNEQFF.